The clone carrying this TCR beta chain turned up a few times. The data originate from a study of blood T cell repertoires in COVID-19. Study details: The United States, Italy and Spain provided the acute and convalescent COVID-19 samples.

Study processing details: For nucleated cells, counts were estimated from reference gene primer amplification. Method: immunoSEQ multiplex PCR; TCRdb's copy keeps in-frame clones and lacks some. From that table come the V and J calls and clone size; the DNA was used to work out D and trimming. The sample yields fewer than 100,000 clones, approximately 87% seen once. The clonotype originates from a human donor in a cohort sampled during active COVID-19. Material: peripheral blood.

CDR3: CASSYALGGSGANVLTF. CDR3 nucleotides: TGTGCCAGCAGCTACGCACTCGGGGGTTCTGGGGCCAACGTCCTGACTTTC. The rearrangement uses TRBV7-6 and TRBJ2-6; possible D gene TRBD2, 6 bases. In germline, CDR1 is SGHVS, CDR2 FNYEAQ. The CDR3 has 17 residues. The ends were cut back, 4 bases at V and 1 base at J, with 14 bases in the middle. Complete variable domain (other parts from reference TRBV7-6 and TRBJ2-6): GAGVSQSPRYKVTKRGQDVALRCDPISGHVSLYWYRQALGQGPEFLTYFNYEAQQDKSGLPNDRFSAERPEGSISTLTIQRTEQRDSAMYRCASSYALGGSGANVLTFGAGSRLTVL.